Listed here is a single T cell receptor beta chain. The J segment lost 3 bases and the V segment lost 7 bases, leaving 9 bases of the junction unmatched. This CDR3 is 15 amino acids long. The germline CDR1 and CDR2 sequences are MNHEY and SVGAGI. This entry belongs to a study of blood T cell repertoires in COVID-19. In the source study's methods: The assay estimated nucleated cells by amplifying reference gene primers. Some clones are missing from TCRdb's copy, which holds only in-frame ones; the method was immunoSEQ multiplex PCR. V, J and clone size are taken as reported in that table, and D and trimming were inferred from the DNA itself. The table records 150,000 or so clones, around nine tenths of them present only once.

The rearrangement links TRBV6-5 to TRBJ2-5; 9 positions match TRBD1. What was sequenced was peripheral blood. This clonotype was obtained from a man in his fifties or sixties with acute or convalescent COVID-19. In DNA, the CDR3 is TGTGCCAGCAACGACCCGGGACAGGGCAAAGAGACCCAGTACTTC. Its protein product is CASNDPGQGKETQYF.